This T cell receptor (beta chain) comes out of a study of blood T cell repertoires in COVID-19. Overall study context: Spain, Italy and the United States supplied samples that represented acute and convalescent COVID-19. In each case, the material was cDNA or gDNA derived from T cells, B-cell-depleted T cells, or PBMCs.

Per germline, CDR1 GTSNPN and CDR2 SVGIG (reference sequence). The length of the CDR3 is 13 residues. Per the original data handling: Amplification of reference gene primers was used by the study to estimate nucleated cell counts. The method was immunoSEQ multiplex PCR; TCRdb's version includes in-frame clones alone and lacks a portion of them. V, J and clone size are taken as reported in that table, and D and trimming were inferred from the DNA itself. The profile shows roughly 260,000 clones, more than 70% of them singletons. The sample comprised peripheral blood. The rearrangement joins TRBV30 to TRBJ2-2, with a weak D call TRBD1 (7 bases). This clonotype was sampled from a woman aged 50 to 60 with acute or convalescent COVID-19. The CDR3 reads CGYRGGYTGELFF. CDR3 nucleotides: TGTGGATACAGGGGAGGTTACACCGGGGAGCTGTTTTTT. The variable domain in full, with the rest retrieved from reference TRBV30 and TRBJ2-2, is SQTIHQWPATLVQPVGSPLSLECTVEGTSNPNLYWYRQAAGRGLQLLFYSVGIGQISSEVPQNLSASRPQDRQFILSSKKLLLSDSGFYLCGYRGGYTGELFFGEGSRLTVL.